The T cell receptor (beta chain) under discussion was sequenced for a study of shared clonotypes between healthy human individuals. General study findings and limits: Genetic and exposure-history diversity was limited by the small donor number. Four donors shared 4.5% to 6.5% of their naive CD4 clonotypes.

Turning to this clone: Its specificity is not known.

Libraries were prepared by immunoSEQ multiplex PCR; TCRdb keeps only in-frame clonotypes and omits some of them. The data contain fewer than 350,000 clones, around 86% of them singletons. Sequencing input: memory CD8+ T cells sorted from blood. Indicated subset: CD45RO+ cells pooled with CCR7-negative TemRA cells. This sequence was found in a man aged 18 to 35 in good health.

The CDR3 region has the DNA TGTGCCAGCAGCCAGAGGACAGCCTACGAGCAGTACTTC. Translated: CASSQRTAYEQYF. The gene calls are TRBV7-8 and TRBJ2-7; weak D call: TRBD1 (6 bases). The CDR3 sequence is 13 residues long. Per germline, CDR1 SGHVS and CDR2 FQNEAQ. V lost 5 bases to trimming and J lost 2 bases, with 10 bases between them.